This TCR beta chain was identified in a study of cytomegalovirus exposure and HLA in healthy donors. Study outcomes and limitations: It was assumed in the presence/absence analyses that sequencing depth was roughly uniform across donors. Some TCR beta chains (roughly 160 of them) were listed as cytomegalovirus-associated.

About this clone itself: Its antigen is currently unknown.

Primers for the PCR totalled 60 Vbeta and 13 Jbeta. Generated by immunoSEQ multiplex PCR, the TCRdb table keeps only in-frame clones and is missing some. The sample includes tens of thousands of clones, less than 80% of them seen just once. Trimming shortened V by 0 bases and J by 2 bases, and 7 bases separated the two germline ends. From germline, CDR1 is SEHNR and CDR2 FQNEAQ (reference sequence). The CDR3 is made up of 14 amino acids. The sequenced material came from PBMCs. V and J are TRBV7-9 and TRBJ1-1, with D possibly matching TRBD1 (6 bases). The clonotype was recovered from a middle-aged woman in good health and CMV-seropositive. The CDR3 protein is CASSLADRNTEAFF. The CDR3 region has the DNA TGTGCCAGCAGCTTAGCGGACAGAAACACTGAAGCTTTCTTT.